This T cell receptor (beta chain) was identified during a study of shared clonotypes between healthy human individuals. Looked up from germline, CDR1 is SQVTM and CDR2 is ANQGSEA. The CDR3 has 15 residues. Only in-frame clones appear in the TCRdb table, and some are missing; sequencing was by immunoSEQ multiplex PCR. This sample has over a million clones, with roughly 96% found just once. The chain recombines TRBV29-1 with TRBJ1-1, with TRBD1 identical over 9 bases. This clonotype originated in a man aged 25 to 45 in good health. The sequenced material came from naive CD4+ T cells sorted from blood. The sample's subset: CD45RA+ positively selected. In DNA form, the CDR3 reads TGCAGTACCAGGGACAGGGAAGGAAGGAACACTGAAGCTTTCTTT. Translating it yields CSTRDREGRNTEAFF.